This TCR beta chain stems from a study of T cell responses to AZD1222 COVID-19 vaccine. The CDR3 totals 14 residues. J was trimmed by 7 bases and V by 5 bases; bases with no gene match: 8. Germline CDR1 is SGHTA and CDR2 is FQGTGA. Repertoires were generated with immunoSEQ multiplex PCR, while TCRdb's copy carries only in-frame clones and drops some. The sample holds about 72,000 clones, 89% seen once. Regarding the study as a whole: Once two AZD1222 doses were given, Spike-specific TCR breadth and depth went up. Close to half of all spike-specific TCRs reportedly target regions of the variants that are unmutated.

About this clone: Its target is unknown.

The sample consisted of peripheral blood, taken 28 days after the second AZD1222 dose. This chain uses TRBV7-3 with TRBJ2-1, with TRBD2 matching 7 bases. The TCR was taken from an adult who received the AZD1222 COVID-19 vaccine. The chain's CDR3 is CASSKTSERNEQFF. CDR3 in DNA: TGTGCCAGCAGCAAAACTAGCGAGAGGAATGAGCAGTTCTTC.